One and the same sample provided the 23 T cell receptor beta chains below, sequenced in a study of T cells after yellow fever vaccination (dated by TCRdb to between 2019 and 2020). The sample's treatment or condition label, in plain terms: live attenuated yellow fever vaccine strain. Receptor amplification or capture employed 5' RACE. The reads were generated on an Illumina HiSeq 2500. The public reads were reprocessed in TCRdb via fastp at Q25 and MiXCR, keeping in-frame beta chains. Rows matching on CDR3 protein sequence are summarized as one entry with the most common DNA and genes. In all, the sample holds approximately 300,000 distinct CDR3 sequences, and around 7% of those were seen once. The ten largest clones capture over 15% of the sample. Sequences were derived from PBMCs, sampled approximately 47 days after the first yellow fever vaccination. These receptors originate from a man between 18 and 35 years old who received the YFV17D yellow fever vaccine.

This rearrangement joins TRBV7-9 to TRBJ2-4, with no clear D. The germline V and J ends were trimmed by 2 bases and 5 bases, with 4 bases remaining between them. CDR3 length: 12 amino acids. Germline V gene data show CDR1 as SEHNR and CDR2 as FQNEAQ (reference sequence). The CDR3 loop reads CASSLIENIQYF. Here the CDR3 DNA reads TGTGCCAGCAGCTTAATTGAAAACATTCAGTACTTC.

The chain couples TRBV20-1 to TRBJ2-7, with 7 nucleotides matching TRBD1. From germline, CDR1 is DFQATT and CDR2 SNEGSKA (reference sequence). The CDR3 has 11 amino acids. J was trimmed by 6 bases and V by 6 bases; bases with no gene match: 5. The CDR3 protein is CSAGTVFEQYF. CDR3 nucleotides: TGCAGTGCCGGGACAGTCTTCGAGCAGTACTTC.

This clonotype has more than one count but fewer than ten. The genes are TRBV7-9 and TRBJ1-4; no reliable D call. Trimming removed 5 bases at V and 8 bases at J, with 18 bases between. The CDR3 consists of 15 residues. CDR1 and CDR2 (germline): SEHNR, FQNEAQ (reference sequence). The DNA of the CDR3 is TGTGCCAGCAGCGGATGGGGTGGGGTTGACGAAAAACTGTTTTTT. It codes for CASSGWGGVDEKLFF.

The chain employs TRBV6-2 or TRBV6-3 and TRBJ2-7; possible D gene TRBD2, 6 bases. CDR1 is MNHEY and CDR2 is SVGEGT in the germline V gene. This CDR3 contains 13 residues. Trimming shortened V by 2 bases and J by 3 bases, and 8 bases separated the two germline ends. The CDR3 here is CASSYTGDYEQYV. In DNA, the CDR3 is TGTGCCAGCAGTTACACGGGGGACTACGAGCAGTACGTC.

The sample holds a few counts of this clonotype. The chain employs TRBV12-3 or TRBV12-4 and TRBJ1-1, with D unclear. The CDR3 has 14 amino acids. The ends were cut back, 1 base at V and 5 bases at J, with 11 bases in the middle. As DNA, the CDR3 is TGTGCCAGCAGTTTAGAGGGCCTAGGGACTGAAGCTTTCTTT. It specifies CASSLEGLGTEAFF.

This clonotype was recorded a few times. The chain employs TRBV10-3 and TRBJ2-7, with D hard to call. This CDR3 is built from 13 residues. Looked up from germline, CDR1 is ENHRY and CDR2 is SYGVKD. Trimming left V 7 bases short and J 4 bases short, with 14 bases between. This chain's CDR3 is CAITANLGYEQYV. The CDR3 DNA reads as TGTGCCATCACCGCTAACCTAGGGTACGAGCAGTACGTC.

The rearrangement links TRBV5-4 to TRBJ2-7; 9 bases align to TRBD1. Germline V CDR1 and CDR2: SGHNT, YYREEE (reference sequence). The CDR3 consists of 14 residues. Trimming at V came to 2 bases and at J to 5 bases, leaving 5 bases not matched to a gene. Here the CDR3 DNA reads TGTGCCAGCAGCTTACAGGGGGCTCTCGACGAGCAGTACTTC. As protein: CASSLQGALDEQYF. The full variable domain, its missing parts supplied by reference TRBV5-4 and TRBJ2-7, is ETGVTQSPTHLIKTRGQQVTLRCSSQSGHNTVSWYQQALGQGPQFIFQYYREEENGRGNFPPRFSGLQFPNYSSELNVNALELDDSALYLCASSLQGALDEQYFGPGTRLTVT.

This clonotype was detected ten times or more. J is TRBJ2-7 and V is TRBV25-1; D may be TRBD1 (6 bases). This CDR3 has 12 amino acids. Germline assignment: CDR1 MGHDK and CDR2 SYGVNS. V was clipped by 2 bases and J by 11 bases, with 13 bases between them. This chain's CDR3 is CASSEPTGWEYF. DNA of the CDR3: TGTGCCAGCAGTGAACCCACAGGGTGGGAGTACTTC.

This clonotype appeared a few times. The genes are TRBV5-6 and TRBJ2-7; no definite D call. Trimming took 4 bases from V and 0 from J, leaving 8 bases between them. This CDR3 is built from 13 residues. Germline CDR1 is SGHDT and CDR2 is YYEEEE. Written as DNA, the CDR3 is TGTGCCAGCAGCGGGGTAGACTCCTACGAGCAGTACGTC. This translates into CASSGVDSYEQYV.

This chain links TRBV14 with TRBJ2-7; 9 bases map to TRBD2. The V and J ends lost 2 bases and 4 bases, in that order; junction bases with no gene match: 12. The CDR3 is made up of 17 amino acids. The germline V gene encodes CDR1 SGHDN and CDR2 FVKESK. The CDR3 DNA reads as TGTGCCAGCAGCCAAAAACGGTTAGCGGGGGAAGGGTACGAGCAGTACTTC. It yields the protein CASSQKRLAGEGYEQYF.

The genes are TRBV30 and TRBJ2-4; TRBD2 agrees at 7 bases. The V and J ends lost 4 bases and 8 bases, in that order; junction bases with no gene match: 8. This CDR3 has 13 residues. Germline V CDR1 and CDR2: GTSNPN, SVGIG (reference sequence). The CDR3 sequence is CAWNQGGLDIQYF. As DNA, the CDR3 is TGTGCCTGGAACCAGGGAGGGTTAGACATTCAGTACTTC.

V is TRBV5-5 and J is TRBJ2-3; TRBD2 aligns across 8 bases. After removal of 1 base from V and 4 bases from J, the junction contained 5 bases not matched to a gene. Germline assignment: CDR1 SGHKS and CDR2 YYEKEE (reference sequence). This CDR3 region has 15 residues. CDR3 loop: CASSLSGGPSDTQYF. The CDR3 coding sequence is TGTGCCAGCAGCTTGAGCGGGGGCCCCTCAGATACGCAGTATTTT. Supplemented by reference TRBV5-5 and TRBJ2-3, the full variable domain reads DAGVTQSPTHLIKTRGQQVTLRCSPISGHKSVSWYQQVLGQGPQFIFQYYEKEERGRGNFPDRFSARQFPNYSSELNVNALLLGDSALYLCASSLSGGPSDTQYFGPGTRLTVL.

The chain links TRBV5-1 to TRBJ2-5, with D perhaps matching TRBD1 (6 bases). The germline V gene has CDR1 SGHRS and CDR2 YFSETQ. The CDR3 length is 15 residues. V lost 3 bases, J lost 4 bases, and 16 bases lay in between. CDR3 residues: CASSSYVQGGETQYF. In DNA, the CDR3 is TGCGCCAGCAGCTCCTATGTACAGGGTGGAGAGACCCAGTACTTC.

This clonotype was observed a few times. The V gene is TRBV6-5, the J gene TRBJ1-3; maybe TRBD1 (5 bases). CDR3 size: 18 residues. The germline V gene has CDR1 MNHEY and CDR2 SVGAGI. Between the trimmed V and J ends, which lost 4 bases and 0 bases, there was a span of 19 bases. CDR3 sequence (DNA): TGTGCCAGCAGTTTTCTTGGCAGGGCCACGGACTCTGGAAACACCATATATTTT. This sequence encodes CASSFLGRATDSGNTIYF.

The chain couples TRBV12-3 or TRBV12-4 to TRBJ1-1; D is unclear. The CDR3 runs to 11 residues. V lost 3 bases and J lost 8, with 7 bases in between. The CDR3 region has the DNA TGTGCCAGCAGTTTTCTGGAAGAAGCTTTCTTT. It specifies CASSFLEEAFF.

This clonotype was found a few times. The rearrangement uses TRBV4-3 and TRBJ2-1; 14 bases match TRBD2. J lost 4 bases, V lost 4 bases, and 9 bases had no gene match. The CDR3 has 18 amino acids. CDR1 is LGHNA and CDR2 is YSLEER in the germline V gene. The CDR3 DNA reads TGCGCCAGCAGCCGCAGACGGACTAGCGGGGGGATATACAATGAGCAGTTCTTC. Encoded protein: CASSRRRTSGGIYNEQFF.

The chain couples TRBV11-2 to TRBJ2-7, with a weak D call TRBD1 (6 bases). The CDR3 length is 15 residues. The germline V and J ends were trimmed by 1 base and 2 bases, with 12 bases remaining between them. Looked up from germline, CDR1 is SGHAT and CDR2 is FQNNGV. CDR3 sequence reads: CASSLVRGRAYEQYF. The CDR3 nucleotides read TGTGCCAGCAGCTTAGTCAGGGGAAGGGCCTACGAGCAGTACTTC.

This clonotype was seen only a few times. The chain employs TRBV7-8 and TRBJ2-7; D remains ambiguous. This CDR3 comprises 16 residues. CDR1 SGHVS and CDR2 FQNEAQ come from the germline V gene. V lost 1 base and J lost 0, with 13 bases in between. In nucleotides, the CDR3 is TGTGCCAGCAGCTTAGTCCCACGAGCGAGCTCCTACGAGCAGTACTTC. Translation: CASSLVPRASSYEQYF.

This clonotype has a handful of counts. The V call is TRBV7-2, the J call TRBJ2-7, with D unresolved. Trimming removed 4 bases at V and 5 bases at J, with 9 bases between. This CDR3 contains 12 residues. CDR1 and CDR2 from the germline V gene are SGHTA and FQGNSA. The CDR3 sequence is CASSYGRDEQYF. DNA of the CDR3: TGTGCCAGCAGCTACGGACGGGACGAGCAGTACTTC.

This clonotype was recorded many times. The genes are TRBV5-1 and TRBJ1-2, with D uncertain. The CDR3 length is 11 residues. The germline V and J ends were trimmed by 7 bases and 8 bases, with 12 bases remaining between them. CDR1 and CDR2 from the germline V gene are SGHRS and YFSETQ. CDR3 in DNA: TGCGCCAGCCGGATTGATGGGGGCTACACCTTC. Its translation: CASRIDGGYTF.

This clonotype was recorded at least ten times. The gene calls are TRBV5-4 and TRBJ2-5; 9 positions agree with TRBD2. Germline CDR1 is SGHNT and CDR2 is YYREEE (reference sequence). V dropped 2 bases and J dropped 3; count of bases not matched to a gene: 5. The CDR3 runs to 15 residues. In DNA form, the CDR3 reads TGTGCCAGCAGCTTAGGGCGGGGGGGGGAAGAGACCCAGTACTTC. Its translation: CASSLGRGGEETQYF.

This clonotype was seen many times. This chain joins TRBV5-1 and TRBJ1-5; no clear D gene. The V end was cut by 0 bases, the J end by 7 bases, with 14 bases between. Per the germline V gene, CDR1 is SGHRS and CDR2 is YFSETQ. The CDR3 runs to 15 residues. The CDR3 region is CASSLAGEGGQPQHF. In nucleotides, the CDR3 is TGCGCCAGCAGCTTGGCCGGGGAAGGAGGGCAGCCCCAGCATTTT.

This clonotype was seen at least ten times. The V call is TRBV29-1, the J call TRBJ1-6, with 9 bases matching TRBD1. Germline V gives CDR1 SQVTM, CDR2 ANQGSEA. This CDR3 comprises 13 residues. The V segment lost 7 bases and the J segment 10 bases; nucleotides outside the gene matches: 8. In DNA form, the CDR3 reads TGCAGCGCCCGGGACAGGGTTGACTCACCCCTCCACTTT. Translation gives CSARDRVDSPLHF.